The T cell receptor beta chain under discussion was sequenced for a study of OX40 agonist ivuxolimab in advanced cancers. The protocol was immunoSEQ multiplex PCR, while the TCRdb copy is restricted to in-frame clones and leaves out a portion. The table records 150,000 to 180,000 clones, approximately 94% of them present only once. Per germline, CDR1 SGHTS and CDR2 YDEGEE. The CDR3 consists of 16 residues. V was clipped by 2 bases and J by 7 bases; unmatched bases: 9. The starting material was CD4+ or CD8+ T cells sorted from blood, obtained in a trial of the OX40 agonist ivuxolimab. The rearrangement joins TRBV5-8 to TRBJ2-3, with 11 bases identical to TRBD2. The source is an adult with an advanced solid tumor such as melanoma, head and neck, liver or kidney cancer. CDR3 region: CASSFLTSGGVNTQYF. Here the CDR3 DNA reads TGTGCCAGCAGCTTCCTCACTAGCGGGGGAGTGAATACGCAGTATTTT.